This T cell receptor beta chain was found in a study of read filtering for tumor transcriptome and immune sequencing. As for the study in general: Mean patient age was roughly 66 years, range roughly 40 to 80; 17 male, around 15 female. DNase treatment preceded whole-transcriptome library preparation. Findings of the study overall: Correlation between methods rose after single-read clonotypes were removed.

This clonotype occurred a few times. Its antigen is as yet unknown. This CDR3 spans 16 amino acids. J gave up 5 bases and V 0 bases, and 7 bases lay outside the gene matches. Germline CDR1 is LGHDT and CDR2 is YNNKEL (reference sequence). Molecular barcoded adaptors covering alpha/delta and beta/gamma chains were used on roughly 400 ng RNA. TCRdb independently ran MiXCR on the reads; one entry per CDR3 protein. Here the sample spans about 90,000 distinct CDR3 sequences, about 12% being singletons. Every patient had bone marrow sampled while the disease was active. The source material was a population of CD138-negative cells sorted from bone marrow. The chain uses TRBV3-1 and TRBJ2-7; TRBD2 aligns across 10 bases. The sequence came from a donor aged 40 or older with multiple myeloma. The CDR3 region is CASSQEGASGSHEQYF. The DNA for the CDR3 is TGTGCCAGCAGCCAAGAAGGGGCTAGCGGGAGCCACGAGCAGTACTTC.